This T cell receptor beta chain came from a study of CD8 T cells in Susac syndrome. RNA amounts of roughly 0.5 to 1 ug underwent reverse transcription with random hexamers. TCRdb passed the immunoSEQ multiplex PCR reads through MiXCR, listing each CDR3 protein once. The table includes some 110,000 distinct CDR3 sequences, nearly 96% detected once. The ends were cut back, 5 bases at V and 10 bases at J, with 24 bases in the middle. The CDR3 covers 15 residues. CDR1 LGHNA and CDR2 YNFKEQ come from the germline V gene. The gene calls are TRBV4-2 and TRBJ2-7; unclear D gene. The sequence was collected from a human donor with Susac syndrome. Sequencing was done on a sample of CD4+ T cells from PBMCs. CDR3 in amino acids: CASSIGGWKGIGQYF. The CDR3 region has the DNA TGTGCCAGCAGCATCGGCGGTTGGAAGGGAATCGGACAGTACTTC.